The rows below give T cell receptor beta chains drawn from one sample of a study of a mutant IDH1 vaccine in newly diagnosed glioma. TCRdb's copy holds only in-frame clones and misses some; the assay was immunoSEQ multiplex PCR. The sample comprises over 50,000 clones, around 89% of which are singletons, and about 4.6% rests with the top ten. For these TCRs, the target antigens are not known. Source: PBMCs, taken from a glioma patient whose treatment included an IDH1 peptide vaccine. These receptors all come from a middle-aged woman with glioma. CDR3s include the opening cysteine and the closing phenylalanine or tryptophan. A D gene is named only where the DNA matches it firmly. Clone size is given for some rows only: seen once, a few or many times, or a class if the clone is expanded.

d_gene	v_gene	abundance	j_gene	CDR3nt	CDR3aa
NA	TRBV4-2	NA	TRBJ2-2	TGTGCCAGCAGCCAAGTATCGAACACCGGGGAGCTGTTTTTT	CASSQVSNTGELFF
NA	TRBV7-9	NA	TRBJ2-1	TGTGCCAGCAGCTTAGTTGGATACAATGAGCAGTTCTTC	CASSLVGYNEQFF
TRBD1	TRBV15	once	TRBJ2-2	TGTGCCACCAGGGAAACAGGGGGCGACACCGGGGAGCTGTTTTTT	CATRETGGDTGELFF
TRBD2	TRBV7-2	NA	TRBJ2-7	TGTGCCAGCAGCTTTAGCGGGGGGCTCTACGAGCAGTACTTC	CASSFSGGLYEQYF
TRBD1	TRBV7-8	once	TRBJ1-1	TGTGCCAGCAGCTCCTCCCGGACAGGTGGCCGCGAAGCTTTCTTT	CASSSSRTGGREAFF
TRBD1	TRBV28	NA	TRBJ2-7	TGTGCCAGCAACCCACAGGGGCAGTTCTCCTACGAGCAGTACTTC	CASNPQGQFSYEQYF
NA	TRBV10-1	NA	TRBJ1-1	TGCGCCAGCAGGGCGACCGGGACCACAGTACCTGAAGCTTTCTTT	CASRATGTTVPEAFF
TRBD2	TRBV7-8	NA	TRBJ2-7	TGTGCCAGCAGCTCTAGCGGGAGTTTGATCGAGCAGTACTTC	CASSSSGSLIEQYF
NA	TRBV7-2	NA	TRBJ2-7	TGTGCCAGCAGCTTAGGGACTTACTACGAGCAGTACTTC	CASSLGTYYEQYF
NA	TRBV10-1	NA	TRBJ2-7	TGCGCCAGCAGTGAGTCTGGCTACGAGCAGTACTTC	CASSESGYEQYF
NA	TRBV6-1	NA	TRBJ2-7	TGTGCCAGCAGTGGCGGAAGTACTGTCCGGACAGCCACCTACTACGAGCAGTACTTC	CASSGGSTVRTATYYEQYF
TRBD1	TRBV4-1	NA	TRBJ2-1	TGCGCCAGCAGCCAAGAGGGACAGTCGAAGCAGTTCTTC	CASSQEGQSKQFF
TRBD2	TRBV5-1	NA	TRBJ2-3	TGCGCCAGCAGGCAACTAGCGGGGAGGGGCCCAGATACGCAGTATTTT	CASRQLAGRGPDTQYF
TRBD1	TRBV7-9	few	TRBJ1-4	TGTGCCAGCAGCATACACAGGGGTAGTGAAAAACTGTTTTTT	CASSIHRGSEKLFF
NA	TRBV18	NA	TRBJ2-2	TGTGCCAGCTCACCTAGGGCTAGCGAGTACACCGGGGAGCTGTTTTTT	CASSPRASEYTGELFF
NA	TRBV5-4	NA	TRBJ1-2	TGTGCCAGCAGTCGCCATCCGGGGGGGAACTATGGCTACACCTTC	CASSRHPGGNYGYTF
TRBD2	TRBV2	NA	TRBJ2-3	TGTGCCAGCACAAGACTAGCGGGAGTGTCAGATACGCAGTATTTT	CASTRLAGVSDTQYF
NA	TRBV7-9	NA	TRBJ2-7	TGTGCCAGCAGCTCACGGGACGTCTTCTCCTACGAGCAGTACTTC	CASSSRDVFSYEQYF
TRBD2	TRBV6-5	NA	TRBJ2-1	TGTGCCAGCAGTCCTAGCGGGTACTCCTACAATGAGCAGTTCTTC	CASSPSGYSYNEQFF
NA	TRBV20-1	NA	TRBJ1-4	TGCAGTGTTGCAACTAATGAAAAACTGTTTTTT	CSVATNEKLFF
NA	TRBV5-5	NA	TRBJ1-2	TGTGCCAGCAGCCCCCGAGCGGGGGTTGACTATGGCTACACCTTC	CASSPRAGVDYGYTF
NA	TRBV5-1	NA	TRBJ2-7	TGCGCCAGCACCCTGAGCGGCTTTGGATCCTACGAGCAGTACTTC	CASTLSGFGSYEQYF
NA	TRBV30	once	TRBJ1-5	TGTGCCTGGAGCCTCGATAGCAATCAGCCCCAGCATTTT	CAWSLDSNQPQHF
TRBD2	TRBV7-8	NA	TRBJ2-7	TGTGCCAGCAGCTTAGAGGGTGGCGGTGGACTAGCGGGGTTCTACGAGCAGTACTTC	CASSLEGGGGLAGFYEQYF
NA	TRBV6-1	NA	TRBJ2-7	TGTGCCAGCAGTGAAGCGTGGCTGGGTGGATACGAGCAGTACTTC	CASSEAWLGGYEQYF
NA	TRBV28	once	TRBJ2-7	TGTGCCAGCAGTTCCCCGGCAGGTGGGTCCTACGAGCAGTACTTC	CASSSPAGGSYEQYF
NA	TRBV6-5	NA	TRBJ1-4	TGTGCCAGCAGCCGCCAGGGGACCAACGGAAAACTGTTTTTT	CASSRQGTNGKLFF
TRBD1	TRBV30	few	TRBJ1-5	TGTGCCTGGAGTACTAGACCTCCGGGACAGGGTTTCAATCAGCCCCAGCATTTT	CAWSTRPPGQGFNQPQHF
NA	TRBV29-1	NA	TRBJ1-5	TGCAGCGTCCCCGCCGGCAATCAGCCCCAGCATTTT	CSVPAGNQPQHF
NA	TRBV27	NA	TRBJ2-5	TGTGCCAGCAGCAAAAGCCTGCTGTACCAAGAGACCCAGTACTTC	CASSKSLLYQETQYF
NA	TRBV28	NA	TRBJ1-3	TGTGCCAGCAGTCGAGGACGCAGGGACACCATATATTTT	CASSRGRRDTIYF